Listed below are T cell receptor beta chains from one sample, sequenced in a study of shared clonotypes between healthy human individuals. Produced via immunoSEQ multiplex PCR; TCRdb's table is partial and in-frame only. The sample consists of about 2.4 million clones, 93% of them appearing once. Sample: naive CD4+ T cells from PBMCs. These receptors all stem from a man aged 18 to 29 in good health. Some clones in this sample may be carry-over from other donors' samples. CDR3s include the opening cysteine and the closing phenylalanine or tryptophan. D genes are given only for firm matches. Clone size, where shown, is once, few, many, or a class for clones that have expanded.

few	NA	TRBJ2-7	TRBV28	TGTGCCAGCAGTTGGTTCTACGAGCAGTACTTC	CASSWFYEQYF
NA	NA	TRBJ2-3	TRBV20-1	TGCAGTGGGACGCCCACAGATACGCAGTATTTT	CSGTPTDTQYF
NA	NA	TRBJ2-1	TRBV6-5	TGTGCCAGCTCAGGAGGAAGGGGGTTTTACAATGAGCAGTTCTTC	CASSGGRGFYNEQFF
NA	TRBD1	TRBJ1-2	TRBV7-2	TGTGCCAGCAGCTTAGGCGGGACAGAATCGATTTATGGCTACACCTTC	CASSLGGTESIYGYTF
once	NA	TRBJ1-1	TRBV5-1	TGCGCCAGCCGGGGGGCGGTGAACACTGAAGCTTTCTTT	CASRGAVNTEAFF
NA	NA	TRBJ1-1	TRBV6-5	TGTGCCAGCACTTGGGGGGGCGGAACTGAAGCTTTCTTT	CASTWGGGTEAFF
NA	NA	TRBJ1-1	TRBV29-1	TGCAGCGTGGGACGTCTGAACACTGAAGCTTTCTTT	CSVGRLNTEAFF
NA	TRBD1	TRBJ2-7	TRBV7-6	TGTGCCAGCAGCTCTGGGACAGGGATGGACGAGCAGTACTTC	CASSSGTGMDEQYF
NA	NA	TRBJ2-2	TRBV9	TGTGCCAGCAGCGTATCCTCGGGCAACACCGGGGAGCTGTTTTTT	CASSVSSGNTGELFF
NA	TRBD2	TRBJ2-7	TRBV7-3	TGTGCCACCTGGGGACTAGACCCCCAATCTCCCTACGAGCAGTACTTC	CATWGLDPQSPYEQYF
NA	NA	TRBJ1-3	TRBV30	TGTGCCTGGATTCCCACCGGGAACACCATATATTTT	CAWIPTGNTIYF
NA	NA	TRBJ2-1	TRBV10-3	TGTGCCATCAGAGCTACCGTGGGAGCAGGGGATGAGCAGTTCTTC	CAIRATVGAGDEQFF
few	NA	TRBJ2-7	TRBV6-4	TGTGCCACCCCGGATAGGGAGCAGTACTTC	CATPDREQYF
once	NA	TRBJ1-1	TRBV7-3	TGTGCCAGCAGCTACGGGACTGTCCCTGAAGCTTTCTTT	CASSYGTVPEAFF